This T cell receptor beta chain derives from a study of regulatory T cells in long-lasting Graves disease. This clonotype was counted between two and nine times. Time point meaning: newly diagnosed GD, antithyroid drugs for less than 3 months. With RNA extracted from PBMCs as input, the TCR library was made. Germline V gene data show CDR1 as MNHGY and CDR2 as SVAAGI. The V and J ends lost 4 bases and 4 bases, in that order; junction bases with no gene match: 7. This CDR3 has 15 amino acids. CDR3-region Arm-PCR and iRepertoire HTBI primers produced the TCR beta libraries. TCRdb called the multiplex PCR reads again in MiXCR, with one record for every CDR3 protein. The data show about 460,000 distinct CDR3 sequences, with approximately 14% seen just once and approximately 15% held by the top ten. In addition, the sample was reused for a study of T cells in Graves' hyperthyroidism and ophthalmopathy.

The TCR sequence derives from a woman in her forties or fifties with Graves disease. Sample: peripheral blood mononuclear cells (PBMCs), taken at new diagnosis, from a patient treated with antithyroid drugs. This chain uses TRBV6-9 with TRBJ1-1; TRBD1 matches at 9 bases. CDR3 sequence: CASSSSTGGITEAFF. The CDR3 DNA sequence: TGTGCCAGCAGTTCCTCAACAGGGGGCATCACTGAAGCTTTCTTT.